The 22 T cell receptor beta chains given below trace back to one sample, sequenced in a study of T cells in women clearing cervical HPV infection. The protocol was immunoSEQ multiplex PCR, while the TCRdb copy is restricted to in-frame clones and leaves out a portion. The table for this sample gives some 39,000 clones. The sample was blood buffy coat. The receptor set was obtained from a woman between 18 and 70 years old with a cervical HPV16 infection that either progressed to CIN3+ or cleared (not recorded which).

About this clone: The CDR3 extends 3 residues past the end of the read, so its final part is completed from the germline J gene. The rearrangement links TRBV2 to TRBJ2-5; 8 bases fit TRBD1. The J segment lost 7 bases and the V segment lost 6 bases, leaving 10 bases of the junction unmatched. In germline, CDR1 is SNHLY, CDR2 FYNNEI. This CDR3 has 14 amino acids. Partial CDR3 DNA: TGTGCCAGCAGGGAGACAGGGGTTGCAGGGACC. Its protein product is CASRETGVAGT. The whole CDR3 protein is CASRETGVAGTQYF.

In terms of frequency, this clone is medium-sized. The CDR3 extends 3 residues past the end of the read, so its final part is completed from the germline J gene. V and J are TRBV7-4 and TRBJ2-7; TRBD2 is a possible D gene (6 bases). The CDR3 consists of 16 residues. Germline values: CDR1 SGHVT, CDR2 SQSDAQ. V shed 4 bases and J shed 2 bases, with 18 bases lying between them. CDR3 loop: CASSSRVLAWAYEQYF. Incomplete CDR3 DNA: TGTGCCAGCAGCTCTAGGGTCCTAGCGTGGGCCTACGAG.

A note on this clone: The CDR3 end is not reached by the read, which stops 3 residues before it; the germline J gene fills it in. The chain recombines TRBV19 with TRBJ2-1, with a possible D match to TRBD2 (6 bases). This CDR3 is built from 16 residues. Germline CDR1 LNHDA, CDR2 SQIVND (reference sequence). Trimming cost V 3 bases and J 4 bases, with 16 bases left between them. The CDR3: CASSIIGGQGYNEQFF. The DNA read from the CDR3 is TGTGCCAGTAGTATTATAGGAGGGCAGGGATACAATGAG. The full variable domain, in which reference TRBV19 and TRBJ2-1 provide the parts outside the CDR3, is DGGITQSPKYLFRKEGQNVTLSCEQNLNHDAMYWYRQDPGQGLRLIYYSQIVNDFQKGDIAEGYSVSREKKESFPLTVTSAQKNPTAFYLCASSIIGGQGYNEQFFGPGTRLTVL.

On this clone: Relative to the germline gene, one junction end is altered; a read error may explain this. This CDR3 reads CASSQVLGGVDYGYTF. The sequenced part of the CDR3 DNA is TGCGCCAGCAGCCAAGTATTAGGGGGAGTCGATTATGGC. V gene TRBV4-2 combines with J gene TRBJ1-2, with D possibly TRBD1 on 6 matching bases. The read finishes 3 residues shy of the CDR3 end, and the germline J gene is used to complete it. This CDR3 comprises 16 residues. The germline CDR1 and CDR2 sequences are LGHNA and YNFKEQ.

A note on this clone: Coverage ceases 3 residues before the CDR3 finishes, and the germline J gene fills in the end. The chain employs TRBV18 and TRBJ2-4; tentatively, D is TRBD1 (6 bases). Looked up from germline, CDR1 is KGHSH and CDR2 is LQKENI. The CDR3 has 15 residues. The chain's CDR3 is CASSPPDRGNYGQYF. CDR3 bases read: TGTGCCAGCTCACCACCGGACAGAGGGAACTATGGT. Full variable domain (missing parts from reference TRBV18 and TRBJ2-4): NAGVMQNPRHLVRRRGQEARLRCSPMKGHSHVYWYRQLPEEGLKFMVYLQKENIIDESGMPKERFSAEFPKEGPSILRIQQVVRGDSAAYFCASSPPDRGNYGQYFGAGTRLSVL.

Notes on this clone: The read ends 3 residues before the CDR3 terminus; that terminus is restored from the germline J gene. The chain links TRBV28 to TRBJ2-7, with D tentatively TRBD1 (6 bases). V lost 9 bases, J lost 0 bases, and 15 bases lay in between. CDR3 length equals 14 residues. Germline V CDR1 and CDR2: MDHEN, SYDVKM. The DNA read from the CDR3 is TGTGCCAGTTCGGACAGACTCAGCTCCTACGAG. This translates into CASSDRLSSYE. The CDR3 in its entirety is CASSDRLSSYEQYF.

On this clone itself: The CDR3 end is not reached by the read, which stops 3 residues before it; the germline J gene fills it in. The rearrangement uses TRBV6-2 or TRBV6-3 and TRBJ2-2; TRBD1 matches 8 bases. Germline CDR1 MNHEY, CDR2 SVGEGT. The CDR3 runs to 13 residues. CDR3 loop: CASTGQAFEKLFF. CDR3 DNA, as far as it was read: TGTGCCAGCACGGGACAGGCGTTTGAAAAG.

Points on this clone: The read ends 3 residues early relative to the CDR3; the germline J gene fills the gap. This chain joins TRBV19 and TRBJ2-1; TRBD2 matches 11 bases. The trim removed 10 bases at V and 7 bases at J, leaving 9 bases unmatched. CDR3 length: 14 amino acids. Germline CDR1 reads LNHDA; CDR2 reads SQIVND (reference sequence). The part of the CDR3 DNA that was read is TGTGCCACCCTAGCGGGAGGATCGCGGAATGAG. Protein: CATLAGGSRNE. The whole CDR3 region reads CATLAGGSRNEQFF.

Concerning this clone itself: The CDR3 end falls 3 residues outside the read, so it is completed with the germline J gene. The gene calls are TRBV10-3 and TRBJ2-1; 10 positions match TRBD2. The germline V gene has CDR1 ENHRY and CDR2 SYGVKD. The V segment lost 0 bases and the J segment 8 bases; nucleotides outside the gene matches: 13. The CDR3 covers 18 residues. The CDR3 region is CAISESGLGLAGDHEQFF. CDR3 bases read: TGTGCCATCAGTGAGTCGGGGTTGGGTCTAGCGGGAGATCATGAG.

The CDR3 DNA, read in part, is TGCGCCACTGACAGGGGCGGAGATACG. This codes for CATDRGGDT. The CDR3 in its entirety is CATDRGGDTQYF. The chain joins TRBV10-2 to TRBJ2-3; 8 bases align to TRBD1. Read data end 3 residues before the CDR3 end; the end is taken from the germline J gene. Germline values: CDR1 WSHSY, CDR2 SAAADI. There are 12 residues in the CDR3. After removal of 10 bases from V and 5 bases from J, the junction contained 5 bases not matched to a gene.

As regards this clone: The sequence runs out 3 residues before the end of the CDR3; the remainder is reconstructed from the germline J gene. The J gene is TRBJ2-2, the V gene TRBV12-3 or TRBV12-4; TRBD1 matches at 7 bases. The CDR3 spans 17 residues. Unmatched junction bases numbered 13, after V lost 8 bases and J lost 1 base. Incomplete CDR3 DNA: TGTGCCAGCGACGCCCACGGGACAGATCTGAACACCGGGGAG. Its protein product is CASDAHGTDLNTGE. In full, the CDR3 is CASDAHGTDLNTGELFF.

As regards this clone: Read coverage stops 3 residues before the CDR3 terminus; the germline J gene supplies the remainder. The chain recombines TRBV5-1 with TRBJ2-1; 10 bases are a match to TRBD2. J lost 6 bases, V lost 0 bases, and 6 bases had no gene match. The germline V gene encodes CDR1 SGHRS and CDR2 YFSETQ. The CDR3 totals 16 residues. The covered CDR3 bases are TGCGCCAGCAGCTTGGCCCCTAGCGGGAGATCCAATGAG. Protein: CASSLAPSGRSNE. The CDR3 in full is CASSLAPSGRSNEQFF.

Of note for this clone: The CDR3 is cut off 3 residues early in the read; its end comes from the germline J gene. The chain joins TRBV20-1 to TRBJ2-5; tentative D call: TRBD1 (6 bases). This CDR3 is 15 amino acids long. Trimming took off 1 base at V and 1 base at J, with 13 bases between the two ends. Germline V gene sequence: CDR1 DFQATT, CDR2 SNEGSKA (reference sequence). The sequenced CDR3 bases are TGCAGTGCTAGAGCCACAGGGTCTCTCCAAGAGACC. Amino acids: CSARATGSLQET. The CDR3 in full is CSARATGSLQETQYF.

A note on this clone: The read comes to an end 3 residues before the CDR3 does, leaving the germline J gene to fill in the end. V usage is TRBV28 and J usage is TRBJ2-7, with a weak D call TRBD1 (7 bases). The CDR3 length is 15 residues. Deletions cut 4 bases from V and 3 bases from J, with 16 bases between. In germline, CDR1 is MDHEN, CDR2 SYDVKM. CDR3 residues: CASSSLQGEDYEQYF. The sequenced part of the CDR3 DNA is TGTGCCAGCAGTTCCCTGCAGGGGGAGGACTACGAG.

Details on this clone: Sequencing ends 3 residues short of the CDR3 end; the germline J gene provides the rest. This sequence joins TRBV9 and TRBJ2-1; D remains unclear. Looked up from germline, CDR1 is SGDLS and CDR2 is YYNGEE. Trimming stripped 4 bases from V and 1 base from J, with 21 bases between. This CDR3 region has 18 residues. The CDR3 bases that were read are TGTGCCAGCAGCCCACCACTGGTCCAGGAATGGTCCTACAATGAG. Translation: CASSPPLVQEWSYNE. The full-length CDR3 reads as CASSPPLVQEWSYNEQFF. The full variable domain, its missing parts supplied by reference TRBV9 and TRBJ2-1, is DSGVTQTPKHLITATGQRVTLRCSPRSGDLSVYWYQQSLDQGLQFLIQYYNGEERAKGNILERFSAQQFPDLHSELNLSSLELGDSALYFCASSPPLVQEWSYNEQFFGPGTRLTVL.

Worth noting for this clone: The CDR3 extends 3 residues past the end of the read, so its final part is completed from the germline J gene. The rearrangement links TRBV7-8 to TRBJ2-3; D might be TRBD2 (6 bases). The CDR3 runs to 16 residues. Trimming removed 5 bases at V and 4 bases at J, with 19 bases between. Germline V gene data show CDR1 as SGHVS and CDR2 as FQNEAQ. The DNA read from the CDR3 is TGTGCCAGCAGCCTAGGCGTAGCGGTCGGAGCAGATACG. It translates to CASSLGVAVGADT. The full CDR3 protein is CASSLGVAVGADTQYF.

The CDR3 is CASRRGQVNSPLHF. The DNA read from the CDR3 is TGTGCCAGCAGAAGAGGACAGGTCAATTCACCC. The J gene is TRBJ1-6, the V gene TRBV5-6, with 7 bases that match TRBD1. The DNA ends 3 residues before the CDR3 does, and the rest of the CDR3 is filled in from the germline J gene. The V segment lost 5 bases and the J segment 7 bases; nucleotides outside the gene matches: 6. The germline gives CDR1 SGHDT, CDR2 YYEEEE. The CDR3 is made up of 14 amino acids. Looking up the rest from reference TRBV5-6 and TRBJ1-6 gives the full variable domain: DAGVTQSPTHLIKTRGQQVTLRCSPKSGHDTVSWYQQALGQGPQFIFQYYEEEERQRGNFPDRFSGHQFPNYSSELNVNALLLGDSALYLCASRRGQVNSPLHFGNGTRLTVT.

A note on this clone: The read terminates 3 residues before the CDR3 end, so the remaining end is supplied by the germline J gene. The chain employs TRBV5-1 and TRBJ2-1, with 12 bases identical to TRBD2. After removal of 2 bases from V and 9 bases from J, the junction contained 3 bases not matched to a gene. Germline values: CDR1 SGHRS, CDR2 YFSETQ. This CDR3 has 14 residues. The DNA read from the CDR3 is TGCGCCAGCAGCTTCGGGACTAGCGGGTTTGAG. It encodes CASSFGTSGFE. The full CDR3 is CASSFGTSGFEQFF.

About this clone itself: The read is 3 residues too short to cover the CDR3 end, so that end is filled in from the germline J gene. The chain combines TRBV27 with TRBJ2-2; 8 bases align to TRBD2. The CDR3 has 15 residues. Germline V gene data show CDR1 as MNHEY and CDR2 as SMNVEV (reference sequence). V shed 6 bases and J 6 bases; nucleotides not matched to a gene: 9. The CDR3 bases that were read are TGTGCCAGCAGCTCCCCTCCGGGGGGGGCCGGGGAG. Translation gives CASSSPPGGAGE. The CDR3, in full, reads CASSSPPGGAGELFF.

With regard to this clone: The CDR3 extends 3 residues past the end of the read, so its final part is completed from the germline J gene. This chain joins TRBV20-1 and TRBJ2-1; 10 nucleotides line up with TRBD2. V was clipped by 2 bases and J by 4 bases; unmatched bases: 17. CDR3 size: 19 residues. CDR1 is DFQATT and CDR2 is SNEGSKA in the germline V gene (reference sequence). CDR3 bases read: TGCAGTGCTAGATTTCTGGGGCTAGCGGGAGCGGTATCGTACAATGAG. Its translation: CSARFLGLAGAVSYNE. The whole CDR3 sequence is CSARFLGLAGAVSYNEQFF.

Comment on this clone: The CDR3 end lies 3 residues beyond the end of the read and is filled in from the germline J gene. This chain links TRBV6-1 with TRBJ2-3; 11 nucleotides line up with TRBD2. J lost 3 bases, V lost 2 bases, and 4 bases had no gene match. The CDR3 covers 16 residues. The germline V gene encodes CDR1 MNHNS and CDR2 SASEGT. CDR3 sequence: CASSETSGSGTDTQYF. The part of the CDR3 DNA that was read is TGTGCCAGCAGTGAAACTAGCGGGAGCGGTACAGATACG.

Comments on this clone: The CDR3 end is not reached by the read, which stops 3 residues before it; the germline J gene fills it in. The rearrangement links TRBV20-1 to TRBJ2-3, with 9 bases fitting TRBD2. The length of the CDR3 is 15 residues. With 2 bases clipped from V and 1 base from J, the junction kept 4 bases outside the gene matches. The V gene's germline CDR1 is DFQATT and CDR2 SNEGSKA (reference sequence). Partial CDR3 DNA: TGCAGTGCTAGAACCAGCGGGAGGCGCACAGATACG. Protein product: CSARTSGRRTDT. The entire CDR3 protein reads CSARTSGRRTDTQYF.